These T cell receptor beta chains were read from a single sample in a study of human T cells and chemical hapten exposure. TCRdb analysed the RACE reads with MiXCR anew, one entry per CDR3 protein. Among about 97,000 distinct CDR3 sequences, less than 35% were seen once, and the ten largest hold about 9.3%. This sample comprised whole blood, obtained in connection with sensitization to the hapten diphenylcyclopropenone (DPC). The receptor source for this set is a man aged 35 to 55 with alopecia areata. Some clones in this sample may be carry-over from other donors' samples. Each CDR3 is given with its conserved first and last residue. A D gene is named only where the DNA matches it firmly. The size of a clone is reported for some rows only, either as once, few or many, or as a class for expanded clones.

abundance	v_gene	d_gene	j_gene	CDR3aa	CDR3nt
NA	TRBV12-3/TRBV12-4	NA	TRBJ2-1	CASGQDSSVQFF	TGTGCCAGCGGCCAGGATTCTAGCGTCCAGTTCTTC
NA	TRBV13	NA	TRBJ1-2	CASSPRRLGDSYGYTF	TGTGCCAGCAGCCCACGGCGGTTAGGTGATTCCTATGGCTACACCTTC
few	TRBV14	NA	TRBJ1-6	CASSQVGPTPLHF	TGTGCCAGCAGCCAAGTGGGCCCGACACCCCTCCACTTT
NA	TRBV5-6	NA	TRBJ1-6	CASSLGFDNSPLHF	TGTGCCAGCAGCTTGGGGTTTGACAATTCACCCCTCCACTTT
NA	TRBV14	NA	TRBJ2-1	CASSPVVQAIYNEQFF	TGTGCCAGCAGCCCCGTAGTACAGGCCATCTACAATGAGCAGTTCTTC
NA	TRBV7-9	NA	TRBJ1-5	CASSSGGPNQPQHF	TGTGCCAGCAGCTCTGGGGGGCCCAATCAGCCCCAGCATTTT
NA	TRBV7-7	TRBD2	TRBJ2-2	CASSSLAGSNTGELFF	TGTGCCAGCAGCTCTTTAGCGGGATCGAACACCGGGGAGCTGTTTTTT
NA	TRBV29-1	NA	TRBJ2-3	CSVVRASSTDTQYF	TGCAGCGTTGTGAGGGCCTCTAGCACAGATACGCAGTATTTT
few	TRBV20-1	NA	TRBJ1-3	CSAREFRTGNTIYF	TGCAGTGCTAGAGAATTTAGGACTGGAAACACCATATATTTT
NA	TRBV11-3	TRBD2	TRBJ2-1	CASSLDQGGSLYSEQFF	TGTGCCAGCAGCTTAGATCAGGGCGGGAGTTTATATAGTGAGCAGTTCTTC
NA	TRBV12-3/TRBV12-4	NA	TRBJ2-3	CASSFGLGAGTDTQYF	TGTGCCAGCAGTTTCGGCCTGGGGGCGGGCACAGATACGCAGTATTTT